One sample yielded the 32 T cell receptor beta chains listed below, sequenced in a study of CD8+CD57+ T cells in acquired aplastic anemia. Those patients picked for sequencing had displayed CD8+CD57+ cell expansion on flow cytometry. Genomic DNA, the template, was used for profiling of the TCR beta VDJ and CDR3. TCRdb reprocessed the reads with MiXCR, giving one entry per CDR3 protein. The sample includes 120,000 or so distinct CDR3 sequences, approximately 36% of them seen just once. The sequenced material came from sorted CD4+, CD8+, or CD8+CD57+ T cells (not recorded which) from PBMCs. These receptors originate from a human donor with aplastic anemia.

As concerns this clonotype: A much larger clonotype is one base distant, so this may be a read error. V usage is TRBV7-9 and J usage is TRBJ2-5; a weak D match, TRBD2 (6 bases). CDR3 length: 16 amino acids. Trimming cost V 5 bases and J 4 bases, with 20 bases left between them. Per the germline V gene, CDR1 is SEHNR and CDR2 is FQNEAQ (reference sequence). DNA of the CDR3: TGTGCCAGCAGCCCCACCTACCGGGGGAGAGGAGAGACCCAGTACTTC. Its translation is CASSPTYRGRGETQYF.

The table lists this clonotype with many counts. CDR3 nucleotides: TGCGCCAGCAGCCCGGTCGGAACAGGGGATGGCTACACCTTC. The encoded protein is CASSPVGTGDGYTF. V and J are TRBV5-1 and TRBJ1-2; 7 bases match TRBD1. Trimming took 4 bases from V and 6 from J; bases not matched to a gene: 9. This CDR3 has 14 amino acids. Germline CDR1 is SGHRS and CDR2 is YFSETQ.

Concerning this clonotype: Since no conserved phenylalanine or tryptophan closes the CDR3, a read error is the likely cause. The chain recombines TRBV6-7 with TRBJ2-7, with 8 bases that match TRBD1. TRBV6-7 is an ORF, with its function uncertain. Trimming removed 7 bases from V and 2 bases from J; junction bases left unmatched: 7. The CDR3 is 14 amino acids. The CDR3 loop reads CASTPSGGAYEQYL. CDR3 in DNA: TGTGCCAGCACCCCATCAGGGGGCGCCTACGAGCAGTACCTC.

The chain carries TRBV11-1 and TRBJ2-7, with D tentatively TRBD2 (6 bases). Looked up from germline, CDR1 is SGHAT and CDR2 is FQDESV (reference sequence). The CDR3 is 16 residues long. Trimming removed 1 base from V and 2 bases from J, with 15 bases in between. CDR3: CASSLESGVTPYEQYF. In DNA, the CDR3 is TGTGCCAGCAGCTTAGAATCGGGGGTTACCCCCTACGAGCAGTACTTC.

This clonotype appeared many times. The CDR3 is CSARGGAGADTQYF. CDR3 nucleotide sequence: TGCAGTGCTAGGGGGGGGGCCGGAGCAGATACGCAGTATTTT. This chain joins TRBV20-1 and TRBJ2-3; D is possibly TRBD2 (7 bases). This CDR3 comprises 14 residues. CDR1 DFQATT and CDR2 SNEGSKA come from the germline V gene (reference sequence). The germline V and J ends were trimmed by 3 bases and 4 bases, with 14 bases remaining between them.

The chain joins TRBV6-2 or TRBV6-3 to TRBJ2-6, with unresolved D. V lost 10 bases and J lost 1, with 20 bases in between. CDR1 MNHEY and CDR2 SVGEGT come from the germline V gene. This CDR3 region has 17 residues. The CDR3 reads CATSPLTSRSGANVLTF. The CDR3 coding sequence is TGTGCCACCTCCCCTCTGACGTCAAGGTCTGGGGCCAACGTCCTGACTTTC.

The sample holds many counts of this clonotype. The rearrangement uses TRBV11-3 and TRBJ2-3; 7 positions match TRBD1. The length of the CDR3 is 14 residues. Germline loops: CDR1 SGHNT, CDR2 YENEEA. J lost 1 base, V lost 5 bases, and 3 bases had no gene match. CDR3 in amino acids: CASSKGARTDTQYF. The CDR3 DNA sequence: TGTGCCAGCAGCAAGGGGGCTCGCACAGATACGCAGTATTTT.

At least ten counts were recorded for this clonotype. The V call is TRBV7-8, the J call TRBJ2-3; 9 nucleotides line up with TRBD2. The V and J ends lost 5 bases and 4 bases, in that order; junction bases with no gene match: 10. This CDR3 has 16 residues. Germline values: CDR1 SGHVS, CDR2 FQNEAQ. CDR3 sequence: CASSLRQGTSPDTQYF. The CDR3 DNA reads as TGTGCCAGCAGCCTCCGGCAGGGGACTAGCCCAGATACGCAGTATTTT.

Comments on this clonotype: With a much larger clone just one base away, this may be a read error. This chain connects TRBV5-1 to TRBJ2-5; D is ambiguous. The length of the CDR3 is 14 residues. Germline loops: CDR1 SGHRS, CDR2 YFSETQ. The V and J ends lost 3 bases and 5 bases respectively, with 14 bases between them. This CDR3 is CASSSKHSYETQYF. The CDR3 bases are TGCGCCAGCAGCTCTAAGCACAGTTATGAGACCCAGTACTTC.

This clonotype was seen just once. The gene calls are TRBV10-3 and TRBJ2-7; 8 positions agree with TRBD1. V shed 4 bases, J shed 2 bases, and the junction held 7 bases outside the gene matches. Germline V gives CDR1 ENHRY, CDR2 SYGVKD. This CDR3 has 15 residues. CDR3: CAISGGQGAPYEQYF. The CDR3 nucleotides read TGTGCCATCAGTGGAGGGCAGGGGGCTCCCTACGAGCAGTACTTC.

There are many counts of this clonotype. The chain joins TRBV6-5 to TRBJ1-4, with D possibly TRBD1 on 5 matching bases. The V end was cut by 7 bases, the J end by 8 bases, with 11 bases between. The length of the CDR3 is 12 residues. Germline CDR1 and CDR2: MNHEY and SVGAGI. The CDR3 spells CASKGIGEKLFF. The DNA of the CDR3 is TGTGCCAGCAAGGGGATAGGGGAAAAACTGTTTTTT.

The V and J genes are TRBV20-1 and TRBJ2-5; 10 positions match TRBD1. The length of the CDR3 is 14 residues. Germline lookup yields CDR1 DFQATT and CDR2 SNEGSKA (reference sequence). J was trimmed by 1 base and V by 3 bases; bases with no gene match: 2. This CDR3 reads CSARGQGLQETQYF. The CDR3, as DNA: TGCAGTGCTAGGGGACAGGGGCTCCAAGAGACCCAGTACTTC.

In its sample, this clonotype was seen many times. The chain links TRBV7-2 to TRBJ2-2; either TRBD1 or TRBD2 may supply D (5 bases each). This CDR3 has 14 amino acids. V dropped 5 bases and J dropped 4 bases, with 11 bases sitting between them. Germline CDR1 is SGHTA and CDR2 is FQGNSA. The CDR3 spells CASSHGTGTGELFF. DNA of the CDR3: TGTGCCAGCAGCCATGGGACGGGCACCGGGGAGCTGTTTTTT.

The chain employs TRBV2 and TRBJ2-5; perhaps D is TRBD1 or TRBD2 (6 bases each). CDR3 size: 16 residues. Per the germline V gene, CDR1 is SNHLY and CDR2 is FYNNEI. V lost 2 bases, J lost 1 base, and 14 bases lay in between. CDR3 nucleotides: TGTGCCAGCAGTGAACGTTGGGGGGCCGTCCAAGAGACCCAGTACTTC. It encodes CASSERWGAVQETQYF.

This clonotype was picked up many times. V usage is TRBV29-1 and J usage is TRBJ2-7; no firm D call. Trimming pared 3 bases from V and 1 base from J, leaving 13 bases between. The germline gives CDR1 SQVTM, CDR2 ANQGSEA. This CDR3 is built from 14 residues. The chain's CDR3 is CSVDSSGGSYEQYV. CDR3 DNA: TGCAGCGTTGATAGCTCCGGTGGGTCCTACGAGCAGTACGTC.

The V call is TRBV2, the J call TRBJ1-5, with D possibly being TRBD1 (6 bases). V was cut by 2 bases and J by 3 bases, with 8 bases left in between. This CDR3 comprises 14 residues. The germline CDR1 and CDR2 sequences are SNHLY and FYNNEI. The CDR3 sequence: CASSEHRVNQPQHF. CDR3 DNA sequence: TGTGCCAGCAGTGAACACAGGGTCAATCAGCCCCAGCATTTT.

The chain recombines TRBV2 with TRBJ2-7; D unclear. Germline V gene data show CDR1 as SNHLY and CDR2 as FYNNEI. The CDR3 totals 11 residues. With 8 bases removed from V and 2 bases from J, the gap between germline ends came to 7 bases. CDR3 nucleotide sequence: TGTGCCAGCGGCGGAGCCTACGAGCAGTACTTC. Translation gives CASGGAYEQYF.

This clonotype was seen at least ten times. The CDR3 spells CATSDSRGPGNEQFF. CDR3 DNA: TGTGCCACCAGTGATTCCAGGGGGCCGGGAAATGAGCAGTTCTTC. The chain recombines TRBV24-1 with TRBJ2-1, with TRBD1 matching 8 bases. V was clipped by 2 bases and J by 7 bases; unmatched bases: 6. CDR1 is KGHDR and CDR2 is SFDVKD in the germline V gene. The CDR3 has 15 residues.

This chain links TRBV6-1 with TRBJ2-3; 7 bases match TRBD1. The V gene end was trimmed by 6 bases and the J gene end by 2 bases; junction bases not matched to a gene: 8. CDR1 and CDR2 from the germline V gene are MNHNS and SASEGT. The CDR3 totals 15 residues. The CDR3 spells CASRMVGTATDTQYF. The CDR3 DNA sequence: TGTGCCAGCAGAATGGTCGGGACAGCCACAGATACGCAGTATTTT.

In its sample, this clonotype was seen many times. The gene calls are TRBV6-1 and TRBJ2-3, with no clear D. V lost 8 bases and J lost 3, with 12 bases in between. Germline V gives CDR1 MNHNS, CDR2 SASEGT. The CDR3 runs 13 residues. This CDR3 is CASSAPSTDTQYF. CDR3 nucleotide sequence: TGTGCCAGCTCGGCTCCGTCGACAGATACGCAGTATTTT.

CDR3 protein: CASSIGAAGANVLTF. CDR3 nucleotide sequence: TGTGCCAGCAGTATTGGGGCTGCTGGGGCCAACGTCCTGACTTTC. The chain joins TRBV2 to TRBJ2-6; D possibly corresponds to TRBD1 (5 bases). Trimming removed 5 bases at V and 2 bases at J, with 10 bases between. The CDR3 covers 15 residues. The V gene's germline CDR1 is SNHLY and CDR2 FYNNEI.

This clonotype was seen a handful of times. It may be a read error: a sequence one base away is much more abundant. For the CDR3, the DNA is TGTGCCAGCAGCCGAGTCAAGAACACTGAAGCTTTCTTT. It codes for CASSRVKNTEAFF. This chain connects TRBV7-9 to TRBJ1-1, with D unresolved. This CDR3 region has 13 residues. The V end was cut by 5 bases, the J end by 1 base, with 8 bases between. CDR1 is SEHNR, CDR2 FQNEAQ, per germline (reference sequence).

This clonotype was seen only once. The chain couples TRBV25-1 to TRBJ1-6, with a weak D call TRBD1 (5 bases). Trimming took off 7 bases at V and 8 bases at J, with 18 bases between the two ends. Germline V gene sequence: CDR1 MGHDK, CDR2 SYGVNS. CDR3 size: 15 residues. CDR3 region: CASTPGTGGHSPLHF. DNA of the CDR3: TGTGCCAGCACCCCCGGGACCGGGGGACATTCACCCCTCCACTTT.

The rearrangement links TRBV29-1 to TRBJ2-1; a possible D gene is TRBD2 (6 bases). The CDR3 consists of 12 residues. Germline CDR1 is SQVTM and CDR2 is ANQGSEA. The V end was cut by 1 base, the J end by 16 bases, with 17 bases between. This CDR3 is CSVEAYGGDVFF. The CDR3 coding sequence is TGCAGCGTTGAAGCCTATGGAGGGGACGTTTTCTTC.

This chain connects TRBV2 to TRBJ2-7; maybe TRBD1 (6 bases). Germline CDR1 reads SNHLY; CDR2 reads FYNNEI. The V and J ends lost 9 bases and 9 bases respectively, with 21 bases between them. The CDR3 consists of 13 residues. The CDR3 DNA follows: TGTGCCAGTAGTATCTTAGGACAGTCGCGGCAGTACTTC. Amino acids: CASSILGQSRQYF. Variable domain in full (rest from reference TRBV2 and TRBJ2-7): EPEVTQTPSHQVTQMGQEVILRCVPISNHLYFYWYRQILGQKVEFLVSFYNNEISEKSEIFDDQFSVERPDGSNFTLKIRSTKLEDSAMYFCASSILGQSRQYFGPGTRLTVT.

To note about this clonotype: One end of the junction fails to match germline, which may point to a read error. The chain has TRBV10-1 and TRBJ1-5, with D possibly TRBD1 on 6 matching bases. The germline V gene encodes CDR1 WNHNN and CDR2 SYGVQD (reference sequence). The CDR3 is made up of 15 amino acids. The CDR3 nucleotides are TGTGCCAGCACCCGAAGGGGGGGGAGCAATCAGCCCCAGCATTTT. Its translation is CASTRRGGSNQPQHF.

Concerning this clonotype itself: One base away lies a much larger clone, so this may be a sequencing read error. This chain connects TRBV4-1 to TRBJ1-6, with 8 positions matching TRBD1. This CDR3 is 17 amino acids long. Germline CDR1 MGHRA, CDR2 YSYEKL. CDR3 sequence: CTSSQGVRGLQDSPLHF. CDR3 bases: TGTACCAGCAGCCAAGGGGTCAGGGGGCTCCAAGATTCACCCCTCCACTTT.

Note on this clonotype: A much larger clone lies a single base off, so this may be a read error. J is TRBJ2-3 and V is TRBV20-1; TRBD1 matches 7 bases. The length of the CDR3 is 14 residues. V dropped 4 bases and J dropped 2; count of bases not matched to a gene: 6. CDR1 and CDR2 (germline): DFQATT, SNEGSKA (reference sequence). The chain's CDR3 is CSATGQELTDTQYF. The CDR3 DNA sequence: TGCAGTGCTACCGGACAGGAACTCACAGATACGCAGTATTTT.

The chain joins TRBV11-2 to TRBJ2-3; 7 bases match TRBD2. The CDR3 is 15 amino acids. Germline V gives CDR1 SGHAT, CDR2 FQNNGV. V lost 5 bases and J lost 0; bases outside the gene matches: 5. CDR3 sequence (DNA): TGTGCCAGCAGCGAGCGGGGCCCTAGCACAGATACGCAGTATTTT. Protein product: CASSERGPSTDTQYF.

This clonotype was seen repeatedly, ten times or more. The chain carries TRBV2 and TRBJ2-5, with D tentatively TRBD1 (6 bases). This CDR3 spans 14 amino acids. The V end was cut by 5 bases, the J end by 4 bases, with 14 bases between. Germline loops: CDR1 SNHLY, CDR2 FYNNEI. CDR3 residues: CASSSGAGTETQYF. The CDR3 region has the DNA TGTGCCAGCAGTTCAGGGGCAGGCACAGAGACCCAGTACTTC.

V gene TRBV7-2 combines with J gene TRBJ1-2; D ambiguous. The CDR3 sequence is 15 residues long. Germline V gene lookup returns CDR1 SGHTA and CDR2 FQGNSA. Trimming took 5 bases from V and 4 from J, leaving 17 bases between them. CDR3 DNA: TGTGCCAGCAGCCCTCTAATTGCGCCGGGCTATGGCTACACCTTC. This sequence encodes CASSPLIAPGYGYTF.

This clonotype has just a few counts. The V call is TRBV30, the J call TRBJ2-4, with a tentative D call TRBD2 (6 bases). Germline CDR1 and CDR2: GTSNPN and SVGIG (reference sequence). The CDR3 runs 16 residues. V lost 1 base, J lost 1 base, and 14 bases lay in between. The CDR3 nucleotides are TGTGCCTGGAGTGGGTCGGGGAGGACCGCCAAAAACATTCAGTACTTC. It codes for CAWSGSGRTAKNIQYF.